These 5 T cell receptor beta chains originate from one sample sequenced in a study of shared clonotypes between healthy human individuals. TCRdb keeps only in-frame clones here, not all; method: immunoSEQ multiplex PCR. The data contain about 330,000 clones, about 74% of them singletons. The sequenced material came from memory CD4+ T cells sorted from blood. Described subset: CD45RA-negative fraction. The source of these receptors is a man younger than 45 in good health.

The chain combines TRBV2 with TRBJ1-6; TRBD1 aligns across 10 bases. The trim removed 6 bases at V and 12 bases at J, leaving 8 bases unmatched. The CDR3 extends over 14 amino acids. Looked up from germline, CDR1 is SNHLY and CDR2 is FYNNEI. The CDR3 region is CASRPRTGGKPLHF. The CDR3 DNA reads TGTGCCAGCAGACCTAGGACAGGGGGGAAACCCCTCCACTTT.

This clone was picked up a small number of times. The chain carries TRBV27 and TRBJ1-5; tentative D call: TRBD1 (6 bases). Germline-derived CDR1 and CDR2 are MNHEY and SMNVEV (reference sequence). Trimming removed 5 bases from V and 6 bases from J, with 17 bases in between. The CDR3 contains 15 residues. The CDR3 region has the DNA TGTGCCAGCAGTGGGCAGGGCCAAGGGGGTCAGCCCCAGCATTTT. The encoded protein is CASSGQGQGGQPQHF.

The rearrangement links TRBV13 to TRBJ1-1; D unresolved. This CDR3 region has 12 residues. Germline-derived CDR1 and CDR2 are PRHDT and FYEKMQ (reference sequence). Trimming stripped 5 bases from V and 13 bases from J, with 17 bases between. The CDR3 sequence is CASSPQAVFGFF. The CDR3 nucleotides are TGTGCCAGCAGCCCCCAGGCCGTGTTTGGTTTCTTT.

V gene TRBV10-3 combines with J gene TRBJ2-7; 7 bases agree with TRBD2. This CDR3 region has 13 residues. V lost 6 bases to trimming and J lost 3 bases; unmatched junction nucleotides: 5. CDR1 is ENHRY, CDR2 SYGVKD, per germline. CDR3 nucleotides: TGTGCCATCAGGAGCGGGGACGGCTACGAGCAGTACTTC. It is translated as CAIRSGDGYEQYF.

The chain has TRBV7-8 and TRBJ2-7; the match to TRBD1 covers 8 bases. Germline-derived CDR1 and CDR2 are SGHVS and FQNEAQ. The trim removed 5 bases at V and 4 bases at J, leaving 4 bases unmatched. The CDR3 has 13 amino acids. The CDR3 region is CASSTYRGYEQYF. The DNA of the CDR3 is TGTGCCAGCAGCACCTACAGGGGGTACGAGCAGTACTTC.